This T cell receptor beta chain was obtained from a study of OX40 agonist ivuxolimab in advanced cancers. About the research overall: Antecedent anti-PD-1, anti-PD-L1 or anti-CTLA-4 therapy was permissible, with roughly 40% having received some.

This clone was detected once. What it binds is unknown. V was cut by 0 bases and J by 7 bases, with 16 bases left in between. The CDR3 totals 16 residues. Germline V gene sequence: CDR1 SGHAT, CDR2 FQNNGV. Points from the study as a whole: No determination was made of the antigen specificity of the expanded peripheral T cells.

Clones were read by immunoSEQ multiplex PCR, and TCRdb kept only the in-frame ones, dropping some. The sample yields about 32,000 clones, under 85% seen once. The clonotype originates from an adult with an advanced solid tumor such as melanoma, head and neck, liver or kidney cancer. The sample in question was CD4+ or CD8+ T cells sorted from blood, obtained in a trial of the OX40 agonist ivuxolimab. V and J are TRBV11-2 and TRBJ2-1; D ambiguous. CDR3 region: CASSLDTGLLGNEQFF. CDR3 nucleotide sequence: TGTGCCAGCAGCTTAGACACCGGGTTGCTGGGGAATGAGCAGTTCTTC.